This record looks at one T cell receptor (beta chain) sequence and its context. Patients in Seattle were enrolled during active infection, then followed longitudinally. Per the authors' pipeline: Quantification of nucleated cells was approximated via reference gene primer amplification. Here immunoSEQ multiplex PCR was the method, and the copy in TCRdb shows in-frame clones only, minus some. For V, J and clone size, that table is used; D and trimming come from the DNA. The sample lists about 290,000 clones, nearly 90% seen once, with around 10% in the top ten. This entry is derived from a study of blood T cell repertoires in COVID-19. The material sequenced was peripheral blood. The origin of this receptor is a woman in her twenties or thirties with COVID-19, enrolled during active disease.

The CDR3 DNA reads TGTGCCAGCAGCGGGACTAGCGCTCACGAGCAGTACTTC. It yields the protein CASSGTSAHEQYF. The chain combines TRBV6-1 with TRBJ2-7; 10 bases match TRBD2. The CDR3 totals 13 residues. Trimming took 6 bases from V and 5 from J; bases not matched to a gene: 4. Germline loops: CDR1 MNHNS, CDR2 SASEGT.